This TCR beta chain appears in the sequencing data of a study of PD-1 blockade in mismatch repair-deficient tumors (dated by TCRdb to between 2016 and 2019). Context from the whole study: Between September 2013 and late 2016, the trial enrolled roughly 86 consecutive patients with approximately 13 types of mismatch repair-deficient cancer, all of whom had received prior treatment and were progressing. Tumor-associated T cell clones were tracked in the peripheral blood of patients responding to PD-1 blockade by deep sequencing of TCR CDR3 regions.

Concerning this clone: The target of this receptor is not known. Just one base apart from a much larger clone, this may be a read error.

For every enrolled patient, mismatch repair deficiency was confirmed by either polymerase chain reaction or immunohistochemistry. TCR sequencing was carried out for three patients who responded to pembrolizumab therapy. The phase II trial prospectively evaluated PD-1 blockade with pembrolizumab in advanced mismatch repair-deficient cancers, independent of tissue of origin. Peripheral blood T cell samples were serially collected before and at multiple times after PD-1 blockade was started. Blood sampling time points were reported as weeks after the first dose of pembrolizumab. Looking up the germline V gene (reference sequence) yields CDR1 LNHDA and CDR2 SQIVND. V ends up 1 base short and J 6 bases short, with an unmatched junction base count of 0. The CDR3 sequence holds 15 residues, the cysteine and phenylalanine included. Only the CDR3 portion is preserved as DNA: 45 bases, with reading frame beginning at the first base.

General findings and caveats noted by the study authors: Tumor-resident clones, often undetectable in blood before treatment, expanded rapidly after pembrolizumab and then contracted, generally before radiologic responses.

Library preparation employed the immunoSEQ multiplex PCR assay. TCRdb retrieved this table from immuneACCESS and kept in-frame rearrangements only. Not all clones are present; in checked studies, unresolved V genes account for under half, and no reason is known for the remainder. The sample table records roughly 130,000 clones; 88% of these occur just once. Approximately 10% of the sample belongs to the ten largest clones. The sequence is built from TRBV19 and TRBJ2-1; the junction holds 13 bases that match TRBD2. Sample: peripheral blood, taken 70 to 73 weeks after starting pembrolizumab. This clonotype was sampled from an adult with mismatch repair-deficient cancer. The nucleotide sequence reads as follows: TGTGCCAGTAGTATAGGGACTAGCGGGGGCAATGAGCAGTTCTTC. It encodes CASSIGTSGGNEQFF.